This is a list of T cell receptor beta chains from one sample in a study of OX40 agonist ivuxolimab in advanced cancers. The data were produced by immunoSEQ multiplex PCR, yet TCRdb's version contains in-frame clones alone and is incomplete. The table lists 55,000 to 80,000 clones, 70% to 90% of them singletons, with 0.27% in the top ten. Sequenced here: CD4+ or CD8+ T cells sorted from blood, sampled in a trial of the OX40 agonist ivuxolimab. The receptors originated from an adult with an advanced solid tumor such as melanoma, head and neck, liver or kidney cancer. Both conserved end residues are part of each CDR3. Fields, in order: V gene, J gene, CDR3 protein.

TRBV2	TRBJ2-1	CASRLAGENNEQFF
TRBV28	TRBJ2-3	CASSFGGTDTQYF
TRBV5-4	TRBJ2-7	CASSSALAGVNEQYF
TRBV27	TRBJ1-6	CASRADRVDNSPLHF
TRBV27	TRBJ1-1	CASTAGTVMNTEAFF
TRBV19	TRBJ2-6	CASSNSGANVLTF
TRBV28	TRBJ2-6	CASKTKTGTGSSGANVLTF
TRBV29-1	TRBJ2-2	CSVKRGTGELFF
TRBV7-2	TRBJ2-5	CASSLKPSGYTTETQYF
TRBV4-3	TRBJ1-2	CASSHRDRGGYTF
TRBV11-2	TRBJ2-5	CASSRRLAGGGETQYF
TRBV5-4	TRBJ2-1	CASSSPGTSGRGEQFF
TRBV6-5	TRBJ2-3	CASKLGSGTDTQYF
TRBV10-1	TRBJ2-1	CASSESLAGRQFF
TRBV6-5	TRBJ2-5	CASSWAEGNQETQYF
TRBV7-8	TRBJ1-5	CASSPRVTNQPQHF
TRBV5-6	TRBJ2-7	CASSLSSGSSFEQYF
TRBV4-1	TRBJ1-1	CASSQDGQKAFF
TRBV10-2	TRBJ2-1	CASRDRGFNEQFF
TRBV28	TRBJ2-7	CASSLQAYEQYF
TRBV11-3	TRBJ2-3	CASSSGTGGPTDTQYF
TRBV6-6	TRBJ2-1	CASSRTTSRNEQFF
TRBV6-5	TRBJ1-1	CASTQGLEAFF
TRBV19	TRBJ2-7	CASSRDRDGDYEQYF
TRBV11-2	TRBJ1-4	CASSSRSTGGAELFF
TRBV23-1	TRBJ2-7	CASSRWKRELYEQYF
TRBV6-1	TRBJ2-1	CASSESKLAFGNEQFF
TRBV18	TRBJ1-2	CASSHTDRTLFGYTF
TRBV7-8	TRBJ1-5	CASSLGLKGPQHF
TRBV11-2	TRBJ2-7	CASSLADPRANPSGEQYF
TRBV5-4	TRBJ2-1	CASSLHGGLSYNEQFF
TRBV10-3	NA	CAITSLAGGEAYEQYF
TRBV29-1	TRBJ2-7	CSVAGRTGSYEQYF
TRBV5-1	TRBJ2-7	CASSWDRGPYEQYF
TRBV18	TRBJ2-7	CASSPTSGSSNEQYF
TRBV5-4	TRBJ2-5	CASSWAGTGKGTETQYF
TRBV2	TRBJ2-7	CASNLGQDGSYEQYF
TRBV19	TRBJ1-1	CASRRDRGNWVGFDTEAFF
TRBV5-1	TRBJ2-1	CASSLDGTSPDEQFF
TRBV19	TRBJ2-6	CASSIGTNSGANVLTF
TRBV7-9	TRBJ2-2	CASSRGGTGELFF
TRBV10-3	TRBJ2-7	CAISKAGSTYEQYF
TRBV7-8	TRBJ1-1	CASSPDWGRTEAFF
TRBV10-2	TRBJ2-5	CASSVRTRDTQYF
TRBV29-1	TRBJ2-3	CSVRYQGALTDTQYF
TRBV5-4	TRBJ2-7	CASSLANRGTSYEQYF
TRBV4-1	TRBJ1-4	CASSQAFPVEKLFF
TRBV7-2	TRBJ2-1	CASSFGASGSREQFF
TRBV6-5	TRBJ2-7	CASSYSSPSAGEQYF
TRBV9	TRBJ2-3	CASSVGGGVGPDTQYF
TRBV7-8	TRBJ1-5	CASSPSYSNQPQHF